What follows are 5 T cell receptor beta chains derived from one specimen sequenced in a study of T cells after yellow fever vaccination. TCRdb reprocessed the 5' RACE reads via MiXCR and lists one record per CDR3 protein. The repertoire consists of approximately 330,000 distinct CDR3 sequences, with approximately 4% occurring once and the leading ten covering just under 25%. The sequencing used PBMCs, collected 5 days after the yellow fever booster vaccination. Receptors were obtained from a man between 18 and 35 years old who received the YFV17D yellow fever vaccine.

The chain recombines TRBV20-1 with TRBJ2-3, with 7 bases identical to TRBD1. Unmatched junction bases numbered 4, after V lost 8 bases and J lost 2 bases. Germline V gives CDR1 DFQATT, CDR2 SNEGSKA (reference sequence). CDR3 length equals 12 residues. CDR3 residues: CSKTGPTDTQYF. CDR3 DNA: TGCAGTAAGACAGGGCCCACAGATACGCAGTATTTT.

In this sample, this clonotype turned up many times. This chain joins TRBV5-1 and TRBJ1-2; D might be TRBD1 (5 bases). The CDR3 totals 12 residues. Per the germline V gene, CDR1 is SGHRS and CDR2 is YFSETQ. V lost 7 bases, J lost 6 bases, and 13 bases lay in between. CDR3 region: CASSRTPDGYTF. CDR3 DNA sequence: TGCGCCAGCTCGAGGACACCTGATGGCTACACCTTC.

The gene calls are TRBV7-9 and TRBJ1-2, with no clear D. The CDR3 extends over 15 amino acids. Trimming took 5 bases from V and 4 from J, leaving 17 bases between them. Per the germline V gene, CDR1 is SEHNR and CDR2 is FQNEAQ (reference sequence). The chain's CDR3 is CASSPRGLVGYGYTF. The CDR3 DNA sequence: TGTGCCAGCAGCCCCCGAGGTTTAGTGGGCTATGGCTACACCTTC.

This clonotype occurred a few times. The rearrangement links TRBV6-5 to TRBJ1-5; 7 nucleotides align to TRBD1. Germline assignment: CDR1 MNHEY and CDR2 SVGAGI. This CDR3 is built from 16 residues. V shed 10 bases, J shed 2 bases, and the junction held 14 bases outside the gene matches. The CDR3 loop reads CATNPRGNRGNQPQHF. CDR3 sequence (DNA): TGTGCCACGAATCCCAGGGGGAATAGGGGCAATCAGCCCCAGCATTTT.

The V gene is TRBV29-1, the J gene TRBJ2-3, with TRBD2 matching 12 bases. Germline CDR1 and CDR2: SQVTM and ANQGSEA. This CDR3 is 14 amino acids long. J lost 7 bases, V lost 7 bases, and 9 bases had no gene match. The CDR3 nucleotides are TGCAGCGCCGGCCTAGCGGGGGGGCCAAATACGCAGTATTTT. This encodes CSAGLAGGPNTQYF.